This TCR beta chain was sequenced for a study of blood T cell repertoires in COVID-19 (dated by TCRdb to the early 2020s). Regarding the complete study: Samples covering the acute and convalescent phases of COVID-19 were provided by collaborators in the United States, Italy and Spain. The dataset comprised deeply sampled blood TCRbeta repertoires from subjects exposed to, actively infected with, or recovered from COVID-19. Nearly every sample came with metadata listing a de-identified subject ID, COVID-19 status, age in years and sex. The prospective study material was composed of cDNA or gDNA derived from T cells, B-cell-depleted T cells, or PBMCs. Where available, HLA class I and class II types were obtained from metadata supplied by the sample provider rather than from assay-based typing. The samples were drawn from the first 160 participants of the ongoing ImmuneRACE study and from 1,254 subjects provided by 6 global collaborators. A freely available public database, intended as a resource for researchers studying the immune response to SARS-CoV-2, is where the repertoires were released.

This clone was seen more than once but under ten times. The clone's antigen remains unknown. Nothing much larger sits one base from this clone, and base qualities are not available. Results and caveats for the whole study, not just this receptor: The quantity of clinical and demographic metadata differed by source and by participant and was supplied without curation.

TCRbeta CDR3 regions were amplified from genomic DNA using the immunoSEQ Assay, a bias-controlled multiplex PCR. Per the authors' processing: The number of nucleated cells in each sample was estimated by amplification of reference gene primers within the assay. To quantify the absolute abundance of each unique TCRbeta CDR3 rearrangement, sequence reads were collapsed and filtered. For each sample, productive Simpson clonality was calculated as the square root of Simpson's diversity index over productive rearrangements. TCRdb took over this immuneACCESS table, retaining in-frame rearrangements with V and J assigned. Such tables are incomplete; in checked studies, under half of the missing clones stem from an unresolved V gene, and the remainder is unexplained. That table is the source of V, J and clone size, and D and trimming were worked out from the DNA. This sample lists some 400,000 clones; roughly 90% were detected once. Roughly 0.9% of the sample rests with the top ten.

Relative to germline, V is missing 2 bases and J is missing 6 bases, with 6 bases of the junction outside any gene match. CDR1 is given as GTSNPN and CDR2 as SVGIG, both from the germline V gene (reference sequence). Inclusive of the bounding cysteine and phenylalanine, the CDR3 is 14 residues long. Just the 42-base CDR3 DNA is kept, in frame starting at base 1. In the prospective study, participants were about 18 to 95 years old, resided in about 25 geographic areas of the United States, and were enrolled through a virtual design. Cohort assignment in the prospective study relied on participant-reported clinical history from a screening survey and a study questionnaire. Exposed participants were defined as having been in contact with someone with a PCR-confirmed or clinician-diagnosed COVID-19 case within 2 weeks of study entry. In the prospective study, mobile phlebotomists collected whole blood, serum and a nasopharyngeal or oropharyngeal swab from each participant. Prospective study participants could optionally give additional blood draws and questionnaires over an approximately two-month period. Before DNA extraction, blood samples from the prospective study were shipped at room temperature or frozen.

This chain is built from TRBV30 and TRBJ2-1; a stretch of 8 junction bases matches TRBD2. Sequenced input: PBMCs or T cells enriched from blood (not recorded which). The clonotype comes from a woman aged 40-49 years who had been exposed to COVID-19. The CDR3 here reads CAWSKVAGPNEQFF. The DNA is TGTGCCTGGAGTAAGGTAGCGGGGCCCAATGAGCAGTTCTTC.